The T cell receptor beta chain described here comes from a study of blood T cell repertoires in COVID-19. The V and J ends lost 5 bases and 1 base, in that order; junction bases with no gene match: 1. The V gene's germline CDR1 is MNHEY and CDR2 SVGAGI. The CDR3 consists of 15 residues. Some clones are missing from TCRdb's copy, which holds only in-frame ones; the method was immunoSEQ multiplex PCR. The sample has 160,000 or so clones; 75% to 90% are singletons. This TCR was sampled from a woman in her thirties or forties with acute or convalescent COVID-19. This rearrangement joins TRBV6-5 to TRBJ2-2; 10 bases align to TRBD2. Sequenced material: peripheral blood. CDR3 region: CASSRLAGNTGELFF. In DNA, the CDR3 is TGTGCCAGCAGTCGACTAGCGGGGAACACCGGGGAGCTGTTTTTT.